This T cell receptor beta chain was recovered during a study of blood T cell repertoires in COVID-19. Methods used by the authors: Nucleated cell number was recorded as an estimate derived from reference gene primer amplification. Assay used: immunoSEQ multiplex PCR; TCRdb lists only in-frame clones, some missing. Clone size and V and J calls were adopted from that table, with D and trimming inferred from the DNA. Counted here are about 150,000 clones, 85% to 95% occurring once; the ten biggest clones make up 0.53%. The V gene lost 2 bases and the J gene lost 1 base, with 15 bases spanning the gap. The CDR3 extends over 16 amino acids. From germline, CDR1 is SGHNT and CDR2 YYREEE (reference sequence).

The sample was peripheral blood. This clonotype was sampled from a man aged 45-65 years with acute or convalescent COVID-19. The V call is TRBV5-4, the J call TRBJ1-2; tentative D call: TRBD1 (6 bases). The CDR3 region has the DNA TGTGCCAGCAGCTTTTTTGAGGGGGACTATAACTATGGCTACACCTTC. Its translation: CASSFFEGDYNYGYTF.